This T cell receptor beta chain was recorded in a study of identifying expanded T cells in peripheral blood. General observations from the study: Over approximately two and four weeks, about 16.4 and 19 clones changed, versus around 1.1 between replicates. Clone count variance between roughly 2-week samples rose with total template count.

The protocol was immunoSEQ multiplex PCR, while the TCRdb copy is restricted to in-frame clones and leaves out a portion. The sample contains around 130,000 clones, about 88% of which appear only once. No infections or other immune events were documented during collection. V lost 2 bases to trimming and J lost 5 bases; unmatched junction nucleotides: 5. From germline, CDR1 is SQVTM and CDR2 ANQGSEA. There are 15 residues in the CDR3. Note on this clone: The target antigen is unknown.

The sequenced sample was blood. The chain is built from TRBV29-1 and TRBJ2-2; TRBD1 matches 10 bases. The receptor was derived from a person aged 18-70 years in good health. In DNA form, the CDR3 reads TGCAGCGTTGAACGACAGGGGGCAAAAACCGGGGAGCTGTTTTTT. Translating it yields CSVERQGAKTGELFF.